The 5 T cell receptor beta chains given below trace back to one sample, sequenced in a study of T cell repertoires in cytomegalovirus infection. One entry per CDR3 protein results from TCRdb running MiXCR on the reads. In the table there are about 920,000 distinct CDR3 sequences, approximately 30% of which are singletons. These receptors have no identified antigens. The specimen was cultured CD8+ T cells from PBMCs, collected from culture after CMV antigen stimulation. Receptors were obtained from a human donor in good health (CMV status not recorded). Some clones in this sample may be carry-over from other donors' samples.

The rearrangement joins TRBV19 to TRBJ1-2; D not resolved. The CDR3 sequence is 15 residues long. Trimming cost V 3 bases and J 1 base, with 12 bases left between them. Germline V gene data show CDR1 as LNHDA and CDR2 as SQIVND (reference sequence). CDR3 DNA sequence: TGTGCCAGTAGTATTACGCGGATTCTTAACTATGGCTACACCTTC. Protein: CASSITRILNYGYTF.

This sequence joins TRBV2 and TRBJ1-4, with D possibly being TRBD1 (5 bases). CDR3 length: 17 residues. Germline V gene sequence: CDR1 SNHLY, CDR2 FYNNEI. The V end lost 2 bases, the J end lost 0 bases, and 13 bases lay between the germline ends. CDR3 amino acids: CASSEWGTLATNEKLFF. DNA for the CDR3: TGTGCCAGCAGTGAATGGGGCACCCTTGCAACTAATGAAAAACTGTTTTTT.

The chain links TRBV9 to TRBJ2-5; 12 bases match TRBD1. The V segment lost 0 bases and the J segment 5 bases; nucleotides outside the gene matches: 5. The CDR3 is made up of 16 amino acids. Germline-derived CDR1 and CDR2 are SGDLS and YYNGEE. CDR3 DNA: TGTGCCAGCAGCGTAGTGGGACAGGGGGCAGGGGAGACCCAGTACTTC. The encoded protein is CASSVVGQGAGETQYF. Full variable domain (missing parts from reference TRBV9 and TRBJ2-5): DSGVTQTPKHLITATGQRVTLRCSPRSGDLSVYWYQQSLDQGLQFLIQYYNGEERAKGNILERFSAQQFPDLHSELNLSSLELGDSALYFCASSVVGQGAGETQYFGPGTRLLVL.

This clonotype was counted many times. The chain employs TRBV7-2 and TRBJ2-7; TRBD2 is a possible D gene (5 bases). This CDR3 comprises 15 residues. V was clipped by 5 bases and J by 0 bases, with 14 bases between them. CDR1 and CDR2 (germline): SGHTA, FQGNSA. For the CDR3, the DNA is TGTGCCAGCAGCAGCTCGGACGGGGACTCCTACGAGCAGTACTTC. Its protein is CASSSSDGDSYEQYF.

J is TRBJ2-4 and V is TRBV19, with D tentatively TRBD1 (7 bases). Germline V gene lookup returns CDR1 LNHDA and CDR2 SQIVND (reference sequence). The CDR3 has 15 amino acids. The germline V and J ends were trimmed by 9 bases and 6 bases, with 21 bases remaining between them. The CDR3 coding sequence is TGTGCCAGAGCCCAGGGGGGCCGCACCGGAAACATTCAGTACTTC. Its translation: CARAQGGRTGNIQYF.